The T cell receptor (beta chain) under discussion was sequenced for a study of blood T cells in healthy people across ages. Germline-derived CDR1 and CDR2 are MDHEN and SYDVKM. V shed 3 bases and J shed 3 bases, with 9 bases lying between them. This CDR3 region has 13 residues. Combining a sample-barcoded 5' primer with a J-beta primer mix, a second PCR ran for roughly 7 to 12 cycles. Each CDR3 protein is one row after TCRdb ran MiXCR on the 5' RACE reads. Here the sample spans about 800,000 distinct CDR3 sequences, 20% to 25% being singletons. This clonotype turned up a few times. This sample was also put to use in a study of T cells of mothers and their children. From that second work: Per child, around 2.9 million TCR beta CDR3 reads were obtained, against over 9 million per mother.

The sample comprised blood. This clonotype was obtained from a boy younger than 18 in good health. The rearrangement uses TRBV28 and TRBJ2-7; the D is unclear. The CDR3 DNA is TGTGCCAGCAGTTTCCTCAGGAACTACGAGCAGTACTTC. Its protein product is CASSFLRNYEQYF. Supplemented by reference TRBV28 and TRBJ2-7, the full variable domain reads DVKVTQSSRYLVKRTGEKVFLECVQDMDHENMFWYRQDPGLGLRLIYFSYDVKMKEKGDIPEGYSVSREKKERFSLILESASTNQTSMYLCASSFLRNYEQYFGPGTRLTVT.